Listed below are T cell receptor beta chains from one sample, sequenced in a study of blood T cell repertoires in COVID-19. Sequencing was performed with immunoSEQ multiplex PCR; in TCRdb, only in-frame clones are kept and a portion is missing. This sample has 160,000 or so clones, with roughly 75% found just once. Sequencing was done on a sample of peripheral blood. The receptors stem from a man aged 65 to 85 with active or convalescent COVID-19. Both conserved end residues are part of each CDR3. The order of the fields is D gene, V gene, J gene, clone size, CDR3 DNA, CDR3 protein. The D gene is left open where the match is weak. For some rows the clone size is stated as once, few or many, or as a class when expanded; others skip it.

d_call: .
v_call: TRBV2
j_call: TRBJ1-5
clone_size: .
cdr3_nt: TGTGCCAGCAGTACTTACAGGGATCAGCCCCAGCATTTT
cdr3_aa: CASSTYRDQPQHF

d_call: .
v_call: TRBV9
j_call: TRBJ1-3
clone_size: .
cdr3_nt: TGTGCCAGCAGCGTAGACCAGGGTTATGGAAACACCATATATTTT
cdr3_aa: CASSVDQGYGNTIYF

d_call: .
v_call: TRBV2
j_call: TRBJ1-6
clone_size: once
cdr3_nt: TGTGCCAGCAGTGGGGACACAGATTCACCCCTCCACTTT
cdr3_aa: CASSGDTDSPLHF

d_call: .
v_call: TRBV29-1
j_call: TRBJ1-2
clone_size: .
cdr3_nt: TGCAGCGTGCGCAGGGGAGCCTCGGATGGCTACACCTTC
cdr3_aa: CSVRRGASDGYTF

d_call: TRBD1
v_call: TRBV29-1
j_call: TRBJ2-3
clone_size: once
cdr3_nt: TGCAGCGAACAACCTTCGGGACAGGGGGAAGATACGCAGTATTTT
cdr3_aa: CSEQPSGQGEDTQYF

d_call: .
v_call: TRBV5-1
j_call: TRBJ2-3
clone_size: .
cdr3_nt: TGCGCCAGCAGCTTGGGTTTGCAGGCAGCAGATACGCAGTATTTT
cdr3_aa: CASSLGLQAADTQYF

d_call: .
v_call: TRBV12-3/TRBV12-4
j_call: TRBJ2-5
clone_size: .
cdr3_nt: TGTGCCAGCAGCCCCGGGACTCAAGAGACCCAGTACTTC
cdr3_aa: CASSPGTQETQYF

d_call: .
v_call: TRBV5-5
j_call: TRBJ1-1
clone_size: .
cdr3_nt: TGTGCCAGCAGCCCCGTGCAGGGCAACACTGAAGCTTTCTTT
cdr3_aa: CASSPVQGNTEAFF

d_call: .
v_call: TRBV18
j_call: TRBJ1-2
clone_size: .
cdr3_nt: TGTGCCAGCTCACCGGGGACACTGCCTTTAGGCTACACCTTC
cdr3_aa: CASSPGTLPLGYTF

d_call: .
v_call: TRBV6-5
j_call: TRBJ2-2
clone_size: .
cdr3_nt: TGTGCCAGCAGTTACTATCTAGGGAACACCGGGGAGCTGTTTTTT
cdr3_aa: CASSYYLGNTGELFF

d_call: TRBD2
v_call: TRBV5-1
j_call: TRBJ2-3
clone_size: .
cdr3_nt: TGCGCCAGCAGCTTTGTCCCGGGAGGATATGATACGCAGTATTTT
cdr3_aa: CASSFVPGGYDTQYF

d_call: .
v_call: TRBV24-1
j_call: TRBJ2-7
clone_size: .
cdr3_nt: TGTGCCAGACCGTTCCGGGCTAGCCGATCCTACGAGCAGTACTTC
cdr3_aa: CARPFRASRSYEQYF

d_call: TRBD1
v_call: TRBV11-2
j_call: TRBJ1-1
clone_size: .
cdr3_nt: TGTGCCAGCAGCACACACAGGGGGCCCATGAACACTGAAGCTTTCTTT
cdr3_aa: CASSTHRGPMNTEAFF

d_call: TRBD1
v_call: TRBV5-1
j_call: TRBJ2-3
clone_size: .
cdr3_nt: TGCGCCAGCTGGAGGGGGGACAGGGGGCATACAGATACGCAGTATTTT
cdr3_aa: CASWRGDRGHTDTQYF

d_call: TRBD2
v_call: TRBV7-3
j_call: TRBJ2-3
clone_size: .
cdr3_nt: TGTGCCAGCAGCTTAGGACTAGCGGTAGATACGCAGTATTTT
cdr3_aa: CASSLGLAVDTQYF

d_call: .
v_call: TRBV10-1
j_call: TRBJ2-5
clone_size: once
cdr3_nt: TGCGCCAGCAGTGAAGGCCCCGGGGAGACCCAGTACTTC
cdr3_aa: CASSEGPGETQYF

d_call: .
v_call: TRBV21-1
j_call: TRBJ1-1
clone_size: once
cdr3_nt: TGTGCCAGCAGCCTCTGGACAAGGAACACTGAAGCTTTCTTT
cdr3_aa: CASSLWTRNTEAFF

d_call: TRBD2
v_call: TRBV5-4
j_call: TRBJ2-2
clone_size: .
cdr3_nt: TGTGCCAGCAGCCTAGCGGGGGGGCCGGCCGGGGAGCTGTTTTTT
cdr3_aa: CASSLAGGPAGELFF

d_call: TRBD1
v_call: TRBV5-1
j_call: TRBJ1-3
clone_size: .
cdr3_nt: TGCGCCAGCAGCCAGACAGGGATGCAGGGAAACACCATATATTTT
cdr3_aa: CASSQTGMQGNTIYF

d_call: .
v_call: TRBV7-2
j_call: TRBJ2-1
clone_size: .
cdr3_nt: TGTGCCAGCAGCTTAGACCGGGGTGGGTACAATGAGCAGTTCTTC
cdr3_aa: CASSLDRGGYNEQFF

d_call: TRBD1
v_call: TRBV19
j_call: TRBJ1-1
clone_size: .
cdr3_nt: TGTGCCAGTAGTAGACAGGGTGGCCCTGAAGCTTTCTTT
cdr3_aa: CASSRQGGPEAFF

d_call: .
v_call: TRBV28
j_call: TRBJ1-1
clone_size: .
cdr3_nt: TGTGCCAGCAGTTCTTTTGACGGGTGGAACACTGAAGCTTTCTTT
cdr3_aa: CASSSFDGWNTEAFF

d_call: .
v_call: TRBV7-9
j_call: TRBJ2-7
clone_size: many
cdr3_nt: TGTGCCGTTGCCCCGTGGAGACAGTTCTACGAGCAGTACTTC
cdr3_aa: CAVAPWRQFYEQYF

d_call: TRBD1
v_call: TRBV5-4
j_call: TRBJ2-1
clone_size: once
cdr3_nt: TGTGCCAGCAGCCGACAGGGGGCCTGGAATGAGCAGTTCTTC
cdr3_aa: CASSRQGAWNEQFF

d_call: .
v_call: TRBV15
j_call: TRBJ1-1
clone_size: .
cdr3_nt: TGTGCCACCAGCAGAGTCGGCACTGAAGCTTTCTTT
cdr3_aa: CATSRVGTEAFF

d_call: .
v_call: TRBV18
j_call: TRBJ2-5
clone_size: .
cdr3_nt: TGTGCCAGCTCACCCCCCTTATCTCGAGAGACCCAGTACTTC
cdr3_aa: CASSPPLSRETQYF

d_call: .
v_call: TRBV2
j_call: TRBJ2-7
clone_size: .
cdr3_nt: TGTGCCAGCAGTTTAGTCCAGGCAGGGTACGACGAGCAGTACTTC
cdr3_aa: CASSLVQAGYDEQYF

d_call: .
v_call: TRBV6-4
j_call: TRBJ2-2
clone_size: .
cdr3_nt: TGTGCCAGCAGTGAGGAACAGGGAGTCGGGGAGCTGTTTTTT
cdr3_aa: CASSEEQGVGELFF

d_call: TRBD2
v_call: TRBV6-1
j_call: TRBJ2-5
clone_size: .
cdr3_nt: TGTGCCAGCAGTGAATTTGCGGGAGCTACCTGGGAGACCCAGTACTTC
cdr3_aa: CASSEFAGATWETQYF

d_call: .
v_call: TRBV9
j_call: TRBJ1-1
clone_size: .
cdr3_nt: TGTGCCAGCAGCCCCCAGACAGGGAACACTGAAGCTTTCTTT
cdr3_aa: CASSPQTGNTEAFF

d_call: TRBD2
v_call: TRBV6-6
j_call: TRBJ2-5
clone_size: .
cdr3_nt: TGTGCCAGCAGTCCCCCGGGACTAGCGGGGCGCAGGGAGACCCAGTACTTC
cdr3_aa: CASSPPGLAGRRETQYF

d_call: .
v_call: TRBV5-8
j_call: TRBJ1-1
clone_size: .
cdr3_nt: TGTGCCAGCAGCTTGTTCCGGAACACTGAAGCTTTCTTT
cdr3_aa: CASSLFRNTEAFF

d_call: .
v_call: TRBV30
j_call: TRBJ1-1
clone_size: .
cdr3_nt: TGTGCCCGACAAGTTAACACTGAAGCTTTCTTT
cdr3_aa: CARQVNTEAFF